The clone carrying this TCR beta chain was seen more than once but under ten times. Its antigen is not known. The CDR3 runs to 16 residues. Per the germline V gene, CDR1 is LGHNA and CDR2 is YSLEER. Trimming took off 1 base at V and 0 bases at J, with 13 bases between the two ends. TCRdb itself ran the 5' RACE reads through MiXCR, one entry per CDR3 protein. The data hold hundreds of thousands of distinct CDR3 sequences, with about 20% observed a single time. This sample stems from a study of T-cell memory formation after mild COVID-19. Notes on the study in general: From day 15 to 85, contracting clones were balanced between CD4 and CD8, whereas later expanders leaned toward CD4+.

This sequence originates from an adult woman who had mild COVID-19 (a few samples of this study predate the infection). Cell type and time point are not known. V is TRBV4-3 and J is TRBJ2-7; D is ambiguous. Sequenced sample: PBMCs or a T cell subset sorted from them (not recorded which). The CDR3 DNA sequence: TGCGCCAGCAGCCAAGGTTCGACGGCGGTCTCCTACGAGCAGTACTTC. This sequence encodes CASSQGSTAVSYEQYF.